This TCR beta chain was obtained from a study of blood T cell repertoires in COVID-19. Germline CDR1 and CDR2: SGHTA and FQGNSA. V lost 4 bases, J lost 4 bases, and 4 bases stayed unmatched. The CDR3 covers 14 residues. This clone was detected only once. The assay was immunoSEQ multiplex PCR, and TCRdb's table has in-frame clones only and misses some. Of some 330,000 clones in the sample, more than 85% were seen once. The clonotype was recovered from a young woman who had recovered from COVID-19. The rearrangement links TRBV7-2 to TRBJ2-7; TRBD1 aligns across 10 bases. The sample consisted of PBMCs or T cells enriched from blood (not recorded which). The CDR3 reads CASSSTGGAYEQYF. The CDR3 DNA reads as TGTGCCAGCAGCTCGACAGGGGGCGCGTACGAGCAGTACTTC. The complete variable domain, with remaining parts taken from reference TRBV7-2 and TRBJ2-7, reads GAGVSQSPSNKVTEKGKDVELRCDPISGHTALYWYRQSLGQGLEFLIYFQGNSAPDKSGLPSDRFSAERTGGSVSTLTIQRTQQEDSAVYLCASSSTGGAYEQYFGPGTRLTVT.